This T cell receptor (beta chain) was captured by sequencing in a study of cytomegalovirus exposure and HLA in healthy donors. Overall study results and limits: Reports credit the classifier with highly specific, highly sensitive diagnosis of cytomegalovirus status. Altogether, 150 to 200 TCR beta chains were recorded as cytomegalovirus-associated. Rare sequences made up most TCRs, while some public TCRs were found in many donors. Follow-up analysis later connected one missense variant in DCLRE1C with trimming of TCR beta V- and J-genes.

Regarding this clone: Its cognate antigen is unknown.

PCR employed 60 Vbeta and 13 Jbeta primers. Only in-frame clones appear in the TCRdb table, and some are missing; sequencing was by immunoSEQ multiplex PCR. The sample table includes more than 95,000 clones. The V gene end was trimmed by 5 bases and the J gene end by 3 bases; junction bases not matched to a gene: 4. Germline-derived CDR1 and CDR2 are KGHSH and LQKENI. The CDR3 runs 15 residues. The chain is built from TRBV18 and TRBJ1-6; 7 nucleotides align to TRBD1. The material sequenced was PBMCs. This TCR came from a man in his forties in good health and CMV-seronegative. CDR3 in amino acids: CASSAGTVYNSPLHF. CDR3 sequence (DNA): TGTGCCAGCTCAGCCGGGACAGTCTATAATTCACCCCTCCACTTT.